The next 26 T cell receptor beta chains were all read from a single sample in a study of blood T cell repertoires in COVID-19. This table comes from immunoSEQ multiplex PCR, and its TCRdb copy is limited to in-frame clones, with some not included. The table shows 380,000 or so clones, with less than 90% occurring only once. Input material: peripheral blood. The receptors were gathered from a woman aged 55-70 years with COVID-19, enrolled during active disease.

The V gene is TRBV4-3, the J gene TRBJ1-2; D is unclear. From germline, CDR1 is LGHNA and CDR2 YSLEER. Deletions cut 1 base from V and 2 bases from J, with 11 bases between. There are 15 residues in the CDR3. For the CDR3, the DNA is TGCGCCAGCAGCCAAGGGAGAGTCACAAACTATGGCTACACCTTC. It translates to CASSQGRVTNYGYTF.

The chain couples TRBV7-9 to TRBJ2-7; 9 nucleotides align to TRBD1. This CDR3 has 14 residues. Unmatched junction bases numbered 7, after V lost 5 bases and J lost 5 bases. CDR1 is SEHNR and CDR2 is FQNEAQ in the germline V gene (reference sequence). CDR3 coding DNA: TGTGCCAGCAGCATACAGGGGGCGTTGAACGAGCAGTACTTC. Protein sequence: CASSIQGALNEQYF.

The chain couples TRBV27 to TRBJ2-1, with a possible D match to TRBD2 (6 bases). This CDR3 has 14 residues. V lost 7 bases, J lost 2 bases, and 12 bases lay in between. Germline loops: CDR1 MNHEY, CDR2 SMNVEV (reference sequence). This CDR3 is CASTRGGAYNEQFF. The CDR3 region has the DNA TGTGCCAGCACCCGCGGCGGGGCCTACAATGAGCAGTTCTTC.

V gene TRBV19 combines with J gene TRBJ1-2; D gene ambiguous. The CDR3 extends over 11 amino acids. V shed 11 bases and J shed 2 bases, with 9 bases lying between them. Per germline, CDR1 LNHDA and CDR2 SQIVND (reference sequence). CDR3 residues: CAGASNYGYTF. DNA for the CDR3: TGTGCCGGAGCGTCCAACTATGGCTACACCTTC.

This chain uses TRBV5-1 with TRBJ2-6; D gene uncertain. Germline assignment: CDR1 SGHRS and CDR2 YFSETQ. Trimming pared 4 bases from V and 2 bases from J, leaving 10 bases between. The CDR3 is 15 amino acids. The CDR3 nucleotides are TGCGCCAGCAGCCCCCGGGTCACTGGGGCCAACGTCCTGACTTTC. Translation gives CASSPRVTGANVLTF.

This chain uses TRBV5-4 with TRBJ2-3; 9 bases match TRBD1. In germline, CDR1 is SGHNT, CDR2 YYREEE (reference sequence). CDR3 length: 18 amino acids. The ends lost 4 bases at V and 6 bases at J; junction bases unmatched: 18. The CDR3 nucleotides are TGTGCCAGCAGCGCAGGGGGGTTTGGGGACAGGGTCACGGATACGCAGTATTTT. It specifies CASSAGGFGDRVTDTQYF.

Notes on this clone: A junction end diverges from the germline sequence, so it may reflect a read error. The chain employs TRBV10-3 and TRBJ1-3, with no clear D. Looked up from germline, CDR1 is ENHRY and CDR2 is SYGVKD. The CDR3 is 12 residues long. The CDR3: CAISQSGNTIYF. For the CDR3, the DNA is TGTGCCATCAGTCAGTCTGGAAACACCATATATTTT.

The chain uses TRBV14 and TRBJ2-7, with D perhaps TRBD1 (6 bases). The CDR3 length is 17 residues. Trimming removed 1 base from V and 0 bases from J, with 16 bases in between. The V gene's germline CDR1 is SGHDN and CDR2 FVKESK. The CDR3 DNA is TGTGCCAGCAGCCAAGGCCCCGACAGGCCATACTCCTACGAGCAGTACTTC. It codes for CASSQGPDRPYSYEQYF.

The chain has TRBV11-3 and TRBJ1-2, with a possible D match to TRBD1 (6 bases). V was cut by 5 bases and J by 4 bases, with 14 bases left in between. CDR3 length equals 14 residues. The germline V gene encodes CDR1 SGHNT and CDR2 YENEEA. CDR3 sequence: CASSQQGLGYGYTF. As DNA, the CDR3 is TGTGCCAGCAGCCAACAGGGCCTTGGCTATGGCTACACCTTC.

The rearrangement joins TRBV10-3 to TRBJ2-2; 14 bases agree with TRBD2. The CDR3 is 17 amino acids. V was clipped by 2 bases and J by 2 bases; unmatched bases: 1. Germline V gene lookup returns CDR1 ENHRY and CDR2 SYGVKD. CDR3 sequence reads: CAISEGTSGGNTGELFF. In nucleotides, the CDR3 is TGTGCCATCAGTGAGGGGACTAGCGGGGGAAACACCGGGGAGCTGTTTTTT.

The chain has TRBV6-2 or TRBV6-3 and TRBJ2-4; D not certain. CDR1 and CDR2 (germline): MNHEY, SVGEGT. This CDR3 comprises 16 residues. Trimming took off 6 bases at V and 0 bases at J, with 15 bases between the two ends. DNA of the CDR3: TGTGCCAGCAGCCAACCTTCTACGCTAGCCAAAAACATTCAGTACTTC. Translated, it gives CASSQPSTLAKNIQYF.

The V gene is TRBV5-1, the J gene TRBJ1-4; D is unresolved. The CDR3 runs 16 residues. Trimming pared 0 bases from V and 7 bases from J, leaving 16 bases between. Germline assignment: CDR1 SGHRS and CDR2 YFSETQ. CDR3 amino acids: CASSLEGGGGGEKLFF. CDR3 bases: TGCGCCAGCAGCTTGGAAGGTGGTGGCGGAGGTGAAAAACTGTTTTTT.

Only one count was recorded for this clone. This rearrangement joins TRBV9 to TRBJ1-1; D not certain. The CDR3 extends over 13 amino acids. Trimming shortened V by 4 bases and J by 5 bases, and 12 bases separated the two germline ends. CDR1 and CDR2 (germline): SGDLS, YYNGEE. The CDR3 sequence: CASSSSPRTEAFF. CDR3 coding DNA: TGTGCCAGCAGCTCCAGCCCTAGGACTGAAGCTTTCTTT.

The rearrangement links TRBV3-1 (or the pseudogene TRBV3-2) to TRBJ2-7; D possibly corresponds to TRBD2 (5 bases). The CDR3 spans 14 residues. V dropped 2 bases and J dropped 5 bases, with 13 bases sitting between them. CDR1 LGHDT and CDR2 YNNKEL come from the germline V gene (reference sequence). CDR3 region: CASSQIWTPHEQYF. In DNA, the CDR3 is TGTGCCAGCAGCCAAATCTGGACTCCTCACGAGCAGTACTTC.

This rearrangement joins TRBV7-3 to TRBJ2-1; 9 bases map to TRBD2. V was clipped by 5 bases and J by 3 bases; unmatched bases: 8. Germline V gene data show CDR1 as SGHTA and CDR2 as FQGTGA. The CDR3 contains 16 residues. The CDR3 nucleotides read TGTGCCAGCAGCCTTCATAGCGGGGGCCTCTACAATGAGCAGTTCTTC. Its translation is CASSLHSGGLYNEQFF.

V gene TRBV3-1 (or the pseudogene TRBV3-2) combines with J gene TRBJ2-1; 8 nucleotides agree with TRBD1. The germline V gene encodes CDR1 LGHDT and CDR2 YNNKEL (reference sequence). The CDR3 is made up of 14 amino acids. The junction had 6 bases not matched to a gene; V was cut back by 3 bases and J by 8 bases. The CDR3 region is CASSQGTGLDEQFF. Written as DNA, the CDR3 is TGTGCCAGCAGCCAGGGGACAGGCCTGGATGAGCAGTTCTTC.

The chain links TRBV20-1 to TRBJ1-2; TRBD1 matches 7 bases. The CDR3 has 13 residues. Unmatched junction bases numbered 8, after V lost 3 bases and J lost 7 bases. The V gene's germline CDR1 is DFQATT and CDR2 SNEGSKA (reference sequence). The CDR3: CSASLGGGGGYTF. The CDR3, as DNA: TGCAGTGCTAGTTTAGGGGGCGGAGGTGGCTACACCTTC.

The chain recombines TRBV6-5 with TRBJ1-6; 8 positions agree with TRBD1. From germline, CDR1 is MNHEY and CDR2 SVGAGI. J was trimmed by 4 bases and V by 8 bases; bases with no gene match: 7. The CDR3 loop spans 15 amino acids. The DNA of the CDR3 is TGTGCCAGCTACCAGGGGGCTTCGTATAATTCACCCCTCCACTTT. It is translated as CASYQGASYNSPLHF.

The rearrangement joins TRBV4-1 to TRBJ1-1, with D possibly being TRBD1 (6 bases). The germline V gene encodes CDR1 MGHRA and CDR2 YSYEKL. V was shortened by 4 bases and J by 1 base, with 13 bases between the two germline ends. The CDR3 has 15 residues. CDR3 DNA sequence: TGCGCCAGCAGCCGTACCGGGACATCGAACACTGAAGCTTTCTTT. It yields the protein CASSRTGTSNTEAFF.

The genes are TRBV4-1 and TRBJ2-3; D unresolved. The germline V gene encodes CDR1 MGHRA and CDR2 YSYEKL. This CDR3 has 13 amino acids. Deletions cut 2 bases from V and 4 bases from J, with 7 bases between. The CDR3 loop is CASSQPLADTQYF. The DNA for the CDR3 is TGCGCCAGCAGCCAACCCCTAGCAGATACGCAGTATTTT.

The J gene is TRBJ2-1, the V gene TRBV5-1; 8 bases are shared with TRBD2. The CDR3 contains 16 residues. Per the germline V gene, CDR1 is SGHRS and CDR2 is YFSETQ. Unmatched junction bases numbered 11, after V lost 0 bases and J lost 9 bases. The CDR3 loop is CASSLDPSGGVFEQFF. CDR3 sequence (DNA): TGCGCCAGCAGCTTGGACCCCTCCGGGGGGGTTTTTGAGCAGTTCTTC.

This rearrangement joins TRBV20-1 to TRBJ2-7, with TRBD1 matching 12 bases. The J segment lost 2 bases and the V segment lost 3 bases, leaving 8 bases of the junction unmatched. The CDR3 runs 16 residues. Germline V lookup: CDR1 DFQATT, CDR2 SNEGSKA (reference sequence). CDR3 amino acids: CSASVPGQGATYEQYF. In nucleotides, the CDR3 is TGCAGTGCTAGTGTTCCGGGACAGGGGGCCACCTACGAGCAGTACTTC.

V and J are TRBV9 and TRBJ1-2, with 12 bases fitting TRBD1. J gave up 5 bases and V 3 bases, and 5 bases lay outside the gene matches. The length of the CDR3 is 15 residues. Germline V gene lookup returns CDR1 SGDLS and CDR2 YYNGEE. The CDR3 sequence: CASSAGTGGSYGYTF. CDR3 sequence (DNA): TGTGCCAGCAGCGCCGGGACAGGGGGCTCTTATGGCTACACCTTC.

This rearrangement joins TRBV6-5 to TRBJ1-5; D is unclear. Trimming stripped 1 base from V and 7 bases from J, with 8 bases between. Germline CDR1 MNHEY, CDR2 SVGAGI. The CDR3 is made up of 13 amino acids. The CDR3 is CASSYLSGQPQHF. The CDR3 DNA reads TGTGCCAGCAGTTACTTGTCGGGACAGCCCCAGCATTTT.

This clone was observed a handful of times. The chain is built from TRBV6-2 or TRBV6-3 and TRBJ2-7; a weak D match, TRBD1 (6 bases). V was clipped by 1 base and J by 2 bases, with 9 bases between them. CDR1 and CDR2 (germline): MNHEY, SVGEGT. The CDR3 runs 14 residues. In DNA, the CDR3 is TGTGCCAGCAGTTACTACAGGGAGACCTACGAGCAGTACTTC. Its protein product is CASSYYRETYEQYF.

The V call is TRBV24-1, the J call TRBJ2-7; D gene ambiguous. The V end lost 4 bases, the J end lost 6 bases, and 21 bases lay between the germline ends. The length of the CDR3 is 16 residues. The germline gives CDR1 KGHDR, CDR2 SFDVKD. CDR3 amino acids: CATSEGKLPILGEQYF. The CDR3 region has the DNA TGTGCCACCAGTGAAGGAAAGCTCCCCATTCTAGGCGAGCAGTACTTC.